This paragraph covers one TCR beta chain sequence. The sample originates from a study of blood T cell repertoires in COVID-19. Across the study: Spain, Italy and the United States supplied samples that represented acute and convalescent COVID-19. PBMCs, B-cell-depleted T cells, or T cells were the source of the cDNA or gDNA that made up the material.

Original processing notes: Reference gene primer amplification yielded estimated nucleated cell counts. This table comes from immunoSEQ multiplex PCR, and its TCRdb copy is limited to in-frame clones, with some not included. The V and J calls and clone size come from that table; D and trimming were worked out from the DNA. The sample records approximately 140,000 clones, about 80% being singletons. V was shortened by 5 bases and J by 4 bases, with 14 bases between the two germline ends. The CDR3 contains 14 residues. CDR1 and CDR2 (germline): KGHSH, LQKENI. The receptor was derived from a man in his 70s with acute or convalescent COVID-19. The chain recombines TRBV18 with TRBJ1-1, with D maybe TRBD1 (6 bases). Source material: peripheral blood. The CDR3 bases are TGTGCCAGCTCAACCCGGACAGATACCACTGAAGCTTTCTTT. Translation gives CASSTRTDTTEAFF.